This T cell receptor (beta chain) was retrieved from a study of blood T cells in healthy people across ages. Study-level information: Capture via template switching afforded approximately one barcoded beta molecule per two T cells. Findings and caveats of the study: TCR beta diversity tracked closely with naive T cell percentage.

The authors ran a second PCR of 7 to 11 cycles using a sample-barcoded 5' primer and a J-beta primer mix. TCRdb reanalysed the 5' RACE reads using MiXCR and keeps one entry per CDR3 protein. The table lists fewer than 800,000 distinct CDR3 sequences, roughly 25% of them singletons, with 9% to 9.5% in the top ten. As to this clonotype: Antigen: not known.

V lost 2 bases to trimming and J lost 9 bases, with 17 bases between them. In germline, CDR1 is MGHDK, CDR2 SYGVNS. This CDR3 comprises 15 residues. These sequences were also reported in another study, on T cells of mothers and their children. That study reports: Sequencing revealed no T cell clones that were persistent and microchimeric.

This clonotype was sampled from a boy between 10 and 17 years old in good health. The sample comprised blood. This chain joins TRBV25-1 and TRBJ2-1; the D gene is possibly TRBD2 (6 bases). Written as DNA, the CDR3 is TGTGCCAGCAGTGAAATTGGAGGGAGCGGTACTGAGCAGTTCTTC. Amino acid sequence: CASSEIGGSGTEQFF. The full variable domain, rest sourced from reference TRBV25-1 and TRBJ2-1, is EADIYQTPRYLVIGTGKKITLECSQTMGHDKMYWYQQDPGMELHLIHYSYGVNSTEKGDLSSESTVSRIRTEHFPLTLESARPSHTSQYLCASSEIGGSGTEQFFGPGTRLTVL.